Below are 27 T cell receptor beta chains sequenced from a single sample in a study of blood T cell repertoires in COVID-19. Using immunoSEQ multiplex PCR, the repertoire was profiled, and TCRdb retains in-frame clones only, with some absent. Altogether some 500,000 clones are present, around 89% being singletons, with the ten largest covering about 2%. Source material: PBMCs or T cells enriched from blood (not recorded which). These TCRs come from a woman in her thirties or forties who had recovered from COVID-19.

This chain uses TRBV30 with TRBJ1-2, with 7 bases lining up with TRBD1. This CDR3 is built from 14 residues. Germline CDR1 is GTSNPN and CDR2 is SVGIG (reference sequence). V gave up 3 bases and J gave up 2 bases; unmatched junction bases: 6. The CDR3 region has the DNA TGTGCCTGGAGAGGGACAGCTCAGAACTATGGCTACACCTTC. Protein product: CAWRGTAQNYGYTF.

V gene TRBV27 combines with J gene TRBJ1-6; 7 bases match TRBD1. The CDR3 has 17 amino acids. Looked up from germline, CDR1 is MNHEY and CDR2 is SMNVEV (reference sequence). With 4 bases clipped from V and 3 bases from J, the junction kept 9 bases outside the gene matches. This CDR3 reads CASSSPGQKLYNSPLHF. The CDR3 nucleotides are TGTGCCAGCAGTTCCCCGGGACAGAAGCTCTATAATTCACCCCTCCACTTT.

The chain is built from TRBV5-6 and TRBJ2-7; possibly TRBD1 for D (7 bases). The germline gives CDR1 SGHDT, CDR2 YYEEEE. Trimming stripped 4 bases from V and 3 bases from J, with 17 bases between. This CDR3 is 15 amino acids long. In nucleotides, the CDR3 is TGTGCCAGCAGCCCTGGCGGGGACAGTCGCTACGAGCAGTACTTC. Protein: CASSPGGDSRYEQYF.

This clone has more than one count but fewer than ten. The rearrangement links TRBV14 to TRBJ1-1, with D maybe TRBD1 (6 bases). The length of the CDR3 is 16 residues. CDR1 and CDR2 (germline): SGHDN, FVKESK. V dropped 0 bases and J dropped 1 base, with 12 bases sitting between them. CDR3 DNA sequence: TGTGCCAGCAGCCAAGATAGTTGGGGGCCGAACACTGAAGCTTTCTTT. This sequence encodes CASSQDSWGPNTEAFF.

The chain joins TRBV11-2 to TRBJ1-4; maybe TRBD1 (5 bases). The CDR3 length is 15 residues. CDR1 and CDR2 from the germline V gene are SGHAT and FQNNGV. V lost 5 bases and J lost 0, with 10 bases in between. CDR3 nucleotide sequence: TGTGCCAGCAGCCGAAGGGGTGCAACTAATGAAAAACTGTTTTTT. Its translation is CASSRRGATNEKLFF.

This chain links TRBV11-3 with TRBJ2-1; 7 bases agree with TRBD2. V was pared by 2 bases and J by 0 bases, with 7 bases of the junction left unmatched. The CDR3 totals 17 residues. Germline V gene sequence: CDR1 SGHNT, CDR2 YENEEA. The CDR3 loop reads CASSLRVRGSSYNEQFF. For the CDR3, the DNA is TGTGCCAGCAGCTTAAGGGTGCGGGGGAGCTCCTACAATGAGCAGTTCTTC.

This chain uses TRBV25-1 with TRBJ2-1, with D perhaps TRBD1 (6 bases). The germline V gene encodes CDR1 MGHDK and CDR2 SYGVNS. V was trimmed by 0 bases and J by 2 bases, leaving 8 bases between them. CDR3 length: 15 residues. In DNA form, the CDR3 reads TGTGCCAGCAGTGAATACAGGGGAGCCTACAATGAGCAGTTCTTC. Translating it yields CASSEYRGAYNEQFF.

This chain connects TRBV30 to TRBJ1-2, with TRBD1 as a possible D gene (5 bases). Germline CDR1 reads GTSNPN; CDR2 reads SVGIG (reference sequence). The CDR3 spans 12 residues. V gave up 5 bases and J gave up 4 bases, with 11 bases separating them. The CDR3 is CAWRGKGYGYTF. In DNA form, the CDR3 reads TGTGCCTGGCGGGGGAAGGGCTATGGCTACACCTTC.

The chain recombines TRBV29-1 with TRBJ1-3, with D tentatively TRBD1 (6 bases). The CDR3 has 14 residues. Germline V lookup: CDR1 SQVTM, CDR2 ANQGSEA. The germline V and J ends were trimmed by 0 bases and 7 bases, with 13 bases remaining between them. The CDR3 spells CSVEEGGERNTIYF. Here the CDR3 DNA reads TGCAGCGTTGAAGAAGGGGGGGAGCGTAACACCATATATTTT.

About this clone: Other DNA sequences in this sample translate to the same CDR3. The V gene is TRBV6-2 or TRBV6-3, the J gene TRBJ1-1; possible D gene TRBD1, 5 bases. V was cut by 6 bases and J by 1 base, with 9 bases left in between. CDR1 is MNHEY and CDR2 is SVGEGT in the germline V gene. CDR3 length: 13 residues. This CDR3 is CASSSQGNTEAFF. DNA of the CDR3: TGTGCCAGCAGCAGTCAGGGGAACACTGAAGCTTTCTTT.

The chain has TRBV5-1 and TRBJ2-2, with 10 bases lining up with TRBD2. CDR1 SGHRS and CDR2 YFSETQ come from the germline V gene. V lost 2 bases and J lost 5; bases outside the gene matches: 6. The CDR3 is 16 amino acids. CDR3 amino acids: CASSLGIAGGTGELFF. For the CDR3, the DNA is TGCGCCAGCAGCTTAGGAATAGCGGGAGGAACCGGGGAGCTGTTTTTT. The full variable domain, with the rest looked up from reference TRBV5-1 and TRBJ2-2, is KAGVTQTPRYLIKTRGQQVTLSCSPISGHRSVSWYQQTPGQGLQFLFEYFSETQRNKGNFPGRFSGRQFSNSRSEMNVSTLELGDSALYLCASSLGIAGGTGELFFGEGSRLTVL.

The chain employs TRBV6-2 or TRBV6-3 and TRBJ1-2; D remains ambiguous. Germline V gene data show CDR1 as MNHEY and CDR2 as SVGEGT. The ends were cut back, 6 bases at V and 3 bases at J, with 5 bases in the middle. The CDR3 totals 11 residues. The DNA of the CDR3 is TGTGCCAGCAGCCTCTACTATGGCTACACCTTC. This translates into CASSLYYGYTF.

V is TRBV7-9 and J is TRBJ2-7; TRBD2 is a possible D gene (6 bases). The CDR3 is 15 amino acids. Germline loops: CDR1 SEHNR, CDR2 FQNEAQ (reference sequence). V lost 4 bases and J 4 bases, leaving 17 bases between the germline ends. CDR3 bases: TGTGCCAGCAGCTCCCAAGTGGCGGGGCGGTACGAGCAGTACTTC. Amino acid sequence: CASSSQVAGRYEQYF.

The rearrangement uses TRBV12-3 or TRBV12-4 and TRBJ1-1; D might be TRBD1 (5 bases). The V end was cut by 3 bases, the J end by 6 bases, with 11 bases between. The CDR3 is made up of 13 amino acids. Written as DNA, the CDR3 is TGTGCCAGCAGTTTTCGGCAGGGCTCTGAAGCTTTCTTT. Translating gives CASSFRQGSEAFF.

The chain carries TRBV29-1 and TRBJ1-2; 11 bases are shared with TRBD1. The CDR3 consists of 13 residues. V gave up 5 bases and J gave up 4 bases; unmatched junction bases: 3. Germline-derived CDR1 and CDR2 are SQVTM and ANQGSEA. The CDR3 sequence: CSVRTGGVYGYTF. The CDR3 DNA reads TGCAGCGTTCGGACAGGGGGCGTCTATGGCTACACCTTC.

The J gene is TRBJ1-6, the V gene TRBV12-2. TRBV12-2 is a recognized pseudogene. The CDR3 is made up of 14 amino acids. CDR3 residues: CASRPGIYNSPLHF. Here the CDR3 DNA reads TGTGCAAGTCGTCCCGGGATCTATAATTCACCCCTCCACTTT.

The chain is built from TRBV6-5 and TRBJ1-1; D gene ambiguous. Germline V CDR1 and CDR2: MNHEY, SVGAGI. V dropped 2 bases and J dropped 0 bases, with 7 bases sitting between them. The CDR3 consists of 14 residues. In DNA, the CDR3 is TGTGCCAGCAGTTACGGAGCGCTGAACACTGAAGCTTTCTTT. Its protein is CASSYGALNTEAFF.

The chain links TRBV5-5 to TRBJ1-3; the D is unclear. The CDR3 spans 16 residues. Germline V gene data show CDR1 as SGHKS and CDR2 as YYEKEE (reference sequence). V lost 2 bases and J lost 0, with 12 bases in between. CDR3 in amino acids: CASSFQTPSSGNTIYF. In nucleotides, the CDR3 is TGTGCCAGCAGCTTTCAAACGCCGAGCTCTGGAAACACCATATATTTT.

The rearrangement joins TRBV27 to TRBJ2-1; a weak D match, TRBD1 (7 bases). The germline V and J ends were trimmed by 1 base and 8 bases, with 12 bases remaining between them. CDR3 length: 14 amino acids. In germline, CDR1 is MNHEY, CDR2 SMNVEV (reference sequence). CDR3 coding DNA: TGTGCCAGCAGTTTATTGGAGGGGGCGTATGAGCAGTTCTTC. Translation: CASSLLEGAYEQFF.

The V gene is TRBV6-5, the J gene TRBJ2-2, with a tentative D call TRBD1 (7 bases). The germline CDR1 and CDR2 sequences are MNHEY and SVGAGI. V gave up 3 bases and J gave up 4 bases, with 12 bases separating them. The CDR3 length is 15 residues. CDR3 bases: TGTGCCAGCAGTTATCGGCAGGGGGGCACCGGGGAGCTGTTTTTT. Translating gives CASSYRQGGTGELFF.

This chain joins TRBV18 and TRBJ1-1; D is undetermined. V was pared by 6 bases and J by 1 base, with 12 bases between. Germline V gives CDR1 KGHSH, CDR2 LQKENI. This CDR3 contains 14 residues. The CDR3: CASSLTEGNTEAFF. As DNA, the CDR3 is TGTGCCAGCTCCCTAACAGAGGGGAACACTGAAGCTTTCTTT.

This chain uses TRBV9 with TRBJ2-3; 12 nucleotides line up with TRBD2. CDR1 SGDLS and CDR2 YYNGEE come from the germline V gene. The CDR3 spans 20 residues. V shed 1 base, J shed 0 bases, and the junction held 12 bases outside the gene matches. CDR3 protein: CASSVTGGLAGTPSTDTQYF. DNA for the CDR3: TGTGCCAGCAGCGTAACCGGAGGACTAGCGGGAACGCCCAGCACAGATACGCAGTATTTT. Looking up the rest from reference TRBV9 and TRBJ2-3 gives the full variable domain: DSGVTQTPKHLITATGQRVTLRCSPRSGDLSVYWYQQSLDQGLQFLIQYYNGEERAKGNILERFSAQQFPDLHSELNLSSLELGDSALYFCASSVTGGLAGTPSTDTQYFGPGTRLTVL.

This CDR3 is CASSQVNLGLDLGEQYF. The CDR3 DNA reads TGCGCCAGCAGCCAAGTGAATCTAGGCCTAGACCTCGGCGAGCAGTACTTC. The V gene is TRBV4-1, the J gene TRBJ2-7; D remains unclear. V was pared by 1 base and J by 6 bases, with 22 bases between. The length of the CDR3 is 17 residues. Per germline, CDR1 MGHRA and CDR2 YSYEKL.

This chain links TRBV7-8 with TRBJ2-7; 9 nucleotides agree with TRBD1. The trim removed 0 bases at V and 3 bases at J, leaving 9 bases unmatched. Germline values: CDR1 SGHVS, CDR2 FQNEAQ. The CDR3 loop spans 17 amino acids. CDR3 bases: TGTGCCAGCAGCTTAGCCGGGTCCGGGACAGGGCACTACGAGCAGTACTTC. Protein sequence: CASSLAGSGTGHYEQYF.

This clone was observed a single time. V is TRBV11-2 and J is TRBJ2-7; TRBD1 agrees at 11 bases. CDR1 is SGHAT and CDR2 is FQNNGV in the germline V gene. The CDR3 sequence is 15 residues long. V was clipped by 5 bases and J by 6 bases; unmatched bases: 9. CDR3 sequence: CASSHSSGQGGEQYF. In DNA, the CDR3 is TGTGCCAGCAGCCATTCGTCGGGACAGGGGGGCGAGCAGTACTTC. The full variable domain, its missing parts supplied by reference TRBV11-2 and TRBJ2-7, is EAGVAQSPRYKIIEKRQSVAFWCNPISGHATLYWYQQILGQGPKLLIQFQNNGVVDDSQLPKDRFSAERLKGVDSTLKIQPAKLEDSAVYLCASSHSSGQGGEQYFGPGTRLTVT.

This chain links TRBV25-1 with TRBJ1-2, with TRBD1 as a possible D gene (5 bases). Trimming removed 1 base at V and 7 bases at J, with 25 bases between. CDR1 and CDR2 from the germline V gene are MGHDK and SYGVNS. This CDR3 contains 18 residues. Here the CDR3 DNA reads TGTGCCAGCAGTGAATGGGAAATCGGTCAGGACAAAGTACGTGGCTACACCTTC. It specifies CASSEWEIGQDKVRGYTF.

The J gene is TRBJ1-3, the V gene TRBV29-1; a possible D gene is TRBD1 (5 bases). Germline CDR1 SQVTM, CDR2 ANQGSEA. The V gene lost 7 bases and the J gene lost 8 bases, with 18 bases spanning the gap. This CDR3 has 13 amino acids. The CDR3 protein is CSARWGGGDTIYF. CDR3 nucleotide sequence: TGCAGCGCCCGGTGGGGGGGAGGAGACACCATATATTTT.